This entry lists 9 T cell receptor beta chains sequenced from one sample in a study of T cell responses to AZD1222 COVID-19 vaccine. Assay: immunoSEQ multiplex PCR; the TCRdb copy retains only in-frame clones and omits some. This sample has roughly 260,000 clones, with just over 90% found just once. The sample here was peripheral blood, taken on day 0 of AZD1222 vaccination. The receptor source for this set is an adult in good health.

This chain uses TRBV5-5 with TRBJ2-7; the D gene could be TRBD1 or TRBD2 (5 bases each). Germline V gives CDR1 SGHKS, CDR2 YYEKEE (reference sequence). This CDR3 is built from 15 residues. Trimming removed 1 base from V and 3 bases from J, with 14 bases in between. CDR3 sequence (DNA): TGTGCCAGCAGCTTGTCCGGGACGATTCTCTACGAGCAGTACTTC. It codes for CASSLSGTILYEQYF.

This chain uses TRBV18 with TRBJ2-2, with 7 nucleotides matching TRBD1. V gave up 2 bases and J gave up 0 bases; unmatched junction bases: 3. The CDR3 is 16 amino acids. CDR1 is KGHSH and CDR2 is LQKENI in the germline V gene. The CDR3 sequence: CASSPSGTANTGELFF. The CDR3 region has the DNA TGTGCCAGCTCACCATCCGGGACAGCGAACACCGGGGAGCTGTTTTTT.

Only one count was recorded for this clone. The rearrangement uses TRBV9 and TRBJ2-7; 15 bases map to TRBD2. From germline, CDR1 is SGDLS and CDR2 YYNGEE. V dropped 4 bases and J dropped 7; count of bases not matched to a gene: 6. CDR3 size: 15 residues. The CDR3 region has the DNA TGTGCCAGCAGCATGGGACTAGCGGGAGGTGGTGAGCAGTACTTC. Its translation is CASSMGLAGGGEQYF.

The chain is built from TRBV13 and TRBJ1-2; D ambiguous. Trimming removed 0 bases from V and 4 bases from J, with 3 bases in between. This CDR3 contains 12 residues. The germline gives CDR1 PRHDT, CDR2 FYEKMQ (reference sequence). CDR3 nucleotide sequence: TGTGCCAGCAGCTTAGGCTCCTATGGCTACACCTTC. Translated, it gives CASSLGSYGYTF.

The chain uses TRBV28 and TRBJ2-2; 7 bases line up with TRBD1. This CDR3 comprises 16 residues. Per germline, CDR1 MDHEN and CDR2 SYDVKM. With V trimmed by 1 base and J by 4 bases, 6 bases remained unmatched. The CDR3 nucleotides read TGTGCCAGCAGTTTATTAGGCTACAGGGGCACCGGGGAGCTGTTTTTT. The encoded protein is CASSLLGYRGTGELFF.

This chain connects TRBV28 to TRBJ2-7; D may be TRBD1 (5 bases). Trimming pared 5 bases from V and 6 bases from J, leaving 14 bases between. The CDR3 sequence is 13 residues long. Germline V lookup: CDR1 MDHEN, CDR2 SYDVKM. The CDR3, as DNA: TGTGCCAGCAGTCCCCCGGACACGGCCGAGCAGTACTTC. It specifies CASSPPDTAEQYF.

V usage is TRBV19 and J usage is TRBJ1-2; D is uncertain. CDR1 is LNHDA, CDR2 SQIVND, per germline (reference sequence). Trimming took 2 bases from V and 0 from J, leaving 13 bases between them. The CDR3 totals 16 residues. The CDR3 loop is CASSIIDGLANYGYTF. The CDR3 region has the DNA TGTGCCAGTAGTATAATCGACGGATTAGCTAACTATGGCTACACCTTC.

The chain carries TRBV19 and TRBJ2-3, with a possible D match to TRBD2 (5 bases). The CDR3 contains 14 residues. V was pared by 7 bases and J by 0 bases, with 11 bases between. Germline loops: CDR1 LNHDA, CDR2 SQIVND (reference sequence). The CDR3 sequence: CASTPRGSTDTQYF. The CDR3 DNA is TGTGCCAGTACTCCCCGGGGAAGCACAGATACGCAGTATTTT.

V usage is TRBV9 and J usage is TRBJ2-1, with D maybe TRBD1 (5 bases). V was shortened by 0 bases and J by 15 bases, with 7 bases between the two germline ends. The CDR3 length is 10 residues. Germline CDR1 is SGDLS and CDR2 is YYNGEE. The CDR3 reads CASSVEGPFF. The CDR3 region has the DNA TGTGCCAGCAGCGTAGAGGGGCCGTTCTTC.